Listed here is a single T cell receptor (beta chain). V trimming: 3 bases; J trimming: 2 bases; junction bases outside the gene matches: 1. The germline V gene encodes CDR1 KGHSH and CDR2 LQKENI. The CDR3 has 14 residues. These data come from a study of blood T cell repertoires in COVID-19. This table comes from immunoSEQ multiplex PCR, and its TCRdb copy is limited to in-frame clones, with some not included. The data hold under 150,000 clones, with around 88% observed a single time. The sequence came from a human donor in a cohort sampled during active COVID-19. This chain uses TRBV18 with TRBJ1-1; 9 bases line up with TRBD1. Sequenced input: peripheral blood. The CDR3 reads CASSPTGGNTEAFF. In DNA form, the CDR3 reads TGTGCCAGCTCACCGACAGGGGGAAACACTGAAGCTTTCTTT.